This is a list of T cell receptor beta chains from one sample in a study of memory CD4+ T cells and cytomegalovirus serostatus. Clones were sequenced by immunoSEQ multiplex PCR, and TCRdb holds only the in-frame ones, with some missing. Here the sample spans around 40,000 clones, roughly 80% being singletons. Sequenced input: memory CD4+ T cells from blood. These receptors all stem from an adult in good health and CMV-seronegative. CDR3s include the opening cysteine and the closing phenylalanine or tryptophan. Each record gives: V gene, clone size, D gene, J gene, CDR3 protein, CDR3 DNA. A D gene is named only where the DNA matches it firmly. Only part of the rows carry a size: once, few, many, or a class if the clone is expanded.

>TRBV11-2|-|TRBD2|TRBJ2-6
CASSLTSGASSGANVLTF
TGTGCCAGCAGCTTGACTAGCGGGGCGAGCTCTGGGGCCAACGTCCTGACTTTC
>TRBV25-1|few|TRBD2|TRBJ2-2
CASRQAGAGGTGELFF
TGTGCCAGCAGACAAGCGGGGGCCGGCGGAACCGGGGAGCTGTTTTTT
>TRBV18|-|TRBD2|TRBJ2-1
CASSPSSGGAANEQFF
TGTGCCAGCTCCCCATCTAGCGGGGGGGCGGCCAATGAGCAGTTCTTC
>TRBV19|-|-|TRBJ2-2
CASQIGGANTGELFF
TGTGCCAGCCAAATAGGAGGTGCGAACACCGGGGAGCTGTTTTTT
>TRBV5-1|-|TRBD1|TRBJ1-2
CASSYDRDYGYTF
TGCGCCAGCAGTTACGACAGGGACTATGGCTACACCTTC
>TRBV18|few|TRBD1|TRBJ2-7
CASSPPDRAGVYEQYF
TGTGCCAGCTCACCACCGGACAGGGCTGGCGTGTACGAGCAGTACTTC
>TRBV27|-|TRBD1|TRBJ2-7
CASSDTPGTGGYEQYF
TGTGCCAGCAGTGATACCCCCGGGACAGGGGGCTACGAGCAGTACTTC
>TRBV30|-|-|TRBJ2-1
CAWTRKLYNEQFF
TGTGCCTGGACTAGGAAACTCTACAATGAGCAGTTCTTC
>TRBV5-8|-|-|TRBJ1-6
CASSSRGGLQKNSPLHF
TGTGCCAGCAGCTCTAGGGGGGGTTTGCAAAAGAATTCACCCCTCCACTTT
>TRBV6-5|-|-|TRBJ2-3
CASSSGYYTDTQYF
TGTGCCAGCAGTAGCGGGTATTACACAGATACGCAGTATTTT
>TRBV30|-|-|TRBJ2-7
CAWTRLAYEQYF
TGTGCCTGGACTCGGTTAGCCTACGAGCAGTACTTC
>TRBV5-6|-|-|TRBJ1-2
CASTPGWRGWYGYTF
TGTGCCAGCACCCCGGGCTGGAGGGGTTGGTATGGCTACACCTTC
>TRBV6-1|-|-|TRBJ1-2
CASTERNGYTF
TGTGCCAGCACCGAGAGAAATGGCTACACCTTC
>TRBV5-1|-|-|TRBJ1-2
CASSFEQGGYTF
TGCGCCAGCAGCTTTGAACAGGGTGGCTACACCTTC
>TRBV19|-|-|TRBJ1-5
CASRKLQAHNQPQHF
TGTGCCAGTAGGAAGTTGCAGGCTCACAATCAGCCCCAGCATTTT
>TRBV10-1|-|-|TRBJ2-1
CASSGVTVFNSYNEQFF
TGCGCCAGCAGTGGTGTGACAGTTTTTAACTCCTACAATGAGCAGTTCTTC
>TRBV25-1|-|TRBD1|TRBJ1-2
CACGHQGAYGYTF
TGTGCCTGCGGGCACCAGGGGGCCTATGGCTACACCTTC
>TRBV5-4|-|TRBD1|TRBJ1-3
CASSLEGGGGNTIYF
TGTGCCAGCAGCTTGGAAGGGGGCGGTGGAAACACCATATATTTT
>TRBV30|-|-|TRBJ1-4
CAWSVQEVAEKLFF
TGTGCCTGGAGTGTACAGGAAGTGGCGGAAAAACTGTTTTTT
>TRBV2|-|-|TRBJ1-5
CASHGGGARQPQHF
TGTGCCAGCCATGGTGGGGGCGCCCGGCAGCCCCAGCATTTT
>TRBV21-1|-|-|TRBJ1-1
CASSTGSRENRGLTEAFF
TGTGCCAGCAGCACAGGGTCTAGGGAGAACAGGGGGCTCACTGAAGCTTTCTTT
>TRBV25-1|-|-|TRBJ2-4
CASSDSGAKNIQYF
TGTGCCAGCAGTGATAGCGGAGCCAAAAACATTCAGTACTTC
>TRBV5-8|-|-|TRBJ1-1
CASSLSYDTEAFF
TGTGCCAGCAGCTTATCCTACGACACTGAAGCTTTCTTT
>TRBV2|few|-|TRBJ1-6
CASRRDLNSPLHF
TGTGCCAGCAGAAGGGACTTAAATTCACCCCTCCACTTT
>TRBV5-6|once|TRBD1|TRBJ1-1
CASGQGWTEAFF
TGTGCCAGCGGACAGGGTTGGACTGAAGCTTTCTTT
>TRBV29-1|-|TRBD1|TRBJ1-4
CSVSGGGGEKLFF
TGCAGCGTGTCAGGGGGAGGGGGTGAAAAACTGTTTTTT
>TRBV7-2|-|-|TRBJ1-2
CASSTDNLYGYTF
TGTGCCAGCAGCACGGACAACCTCTATGGCTACACCTTC
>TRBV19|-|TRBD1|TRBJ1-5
CASSEQGAGGNQPQHF
TGTGCCAGTAGTGAACAGGGGGCAGGTGGCAATCAGCCCCAGCATTTT